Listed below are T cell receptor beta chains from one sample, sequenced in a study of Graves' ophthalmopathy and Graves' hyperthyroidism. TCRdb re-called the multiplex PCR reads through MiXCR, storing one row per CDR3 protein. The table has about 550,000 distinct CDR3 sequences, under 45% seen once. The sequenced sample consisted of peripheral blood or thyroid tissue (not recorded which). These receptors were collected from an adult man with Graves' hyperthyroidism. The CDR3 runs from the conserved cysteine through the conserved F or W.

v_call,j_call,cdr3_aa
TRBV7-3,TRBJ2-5,CASGGAAETQYF
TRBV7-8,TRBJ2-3,CASSEMISSTDTQYF
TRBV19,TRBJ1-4,CASSSTGVAEKLFF
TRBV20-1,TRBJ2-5,CSARSRQETQYF
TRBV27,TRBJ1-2,CASSDRSSYTF
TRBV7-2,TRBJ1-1,CASSSYAGEGDTEAFF
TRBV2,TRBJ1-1,CASSSPGTTNTEAFF
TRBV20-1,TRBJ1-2,CSATGTGLNYGYTF
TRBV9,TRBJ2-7,CASSVLGTSTSEQYF
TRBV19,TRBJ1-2,CASSTKDRRRGYYGYTF
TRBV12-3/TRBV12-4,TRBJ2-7,CASSFGTGDYEQYF
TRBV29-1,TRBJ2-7,CSSRTGPYEQYF
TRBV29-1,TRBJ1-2,CSVEVRQGFYGYTF
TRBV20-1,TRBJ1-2,CSARDQGTGAVYGYTF
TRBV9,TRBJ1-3,CASSVEGGDTIYF
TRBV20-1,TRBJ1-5,CSAGSSDRDYRDQSQHF
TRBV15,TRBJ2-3,CATSRDGLVTDTQYF
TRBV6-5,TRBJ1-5,CASSHYRDQPQHF
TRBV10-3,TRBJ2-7,CATLGQGAYNEQYF
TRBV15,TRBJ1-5,CATSIGQVHQPQHF
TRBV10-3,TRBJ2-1,CAPPAGQGACNEQFF
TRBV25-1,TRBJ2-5,CASSDGPSPQETQYF
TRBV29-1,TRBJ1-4,CSVVGAGVATNEKLFF
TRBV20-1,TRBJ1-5,CSARVRGGERQPQHF
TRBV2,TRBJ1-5,CASRERTSGGAGSNQPQHF
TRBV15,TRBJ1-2,CATSSRDGNYGYTF
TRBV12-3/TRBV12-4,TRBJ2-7,CASSLLSGTRIYEQYF
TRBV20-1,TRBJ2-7,CSARGFGEQYF
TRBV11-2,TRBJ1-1,CASSFGPRTEAFF
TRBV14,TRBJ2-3,CASSRGLAADTQYF
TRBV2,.,CASSYSGGSYEQFF
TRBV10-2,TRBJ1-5,CASMGRTGKYEHF
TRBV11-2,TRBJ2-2,CASSLFRPRRNTGELFF
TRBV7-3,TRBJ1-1,CASSLYGNSNTEAFF